One sample yielded the 16 T cell receptor beta chains listed below, sequenced in a study of control samples from healthy donors and cancer patients. The assay was immunoSEQ multiplex PCR, and TCRdb's table has in-frame clones only and misses some. The sample contains roughly 180,000 clones, 91% of which appear only once. Sequenced sample: blood. These receptors all stem from a woman in her 40s in good health.

The chain carries TRBV3-1 (or the pseudogene TRBV3-2) and TRBJ1-6; no reliable D call. Trimming removed 2 bases from V and 7 bases from J, with 3 bases in between. The CDR3 consists of 12 residues. Germline lookup yields CDR1 LGHDT and CDR2 YNNKEL (reference sequence). The chain's CDR3 is CASSQNNSPLHF. In nucleotides, the CDR3 is TGTGCCAGCAGCCAAAACAATTCACCCCTCCACTTT.

The V and J genes are TRBV20-1 and TRBJ2-7; weak D call: TRBD2 (6 bases). Per the germline V gene, CDR1 is DFQATT and CDR2 is SNEGSKA (reference sequence). The CDR3 loop spans 16 amino acids. The germline V and J ends were trimmed by 3 bases and 1 base, with 19 bases remaining between them. The CDR3 DNA sequence: TGCAGTGCTAGTAATGGGGCGGGGAGCAGGTCCTACGAGCAGTACTTC. Protein sequence: CSASNGAGSRSYEQYF.

This clone was observed once. The chain carries TRBV27 and TRBJ1-5; 9 bases align to TRBD1. The J segment lost 4 bases and the V segment lost 6 bases, leaving 7 bases of the junction unmatched. The CDR3 extends over 15 amino acids. Germline V gene data show CDR1 as MNHEY and CDR2 as SMNVEV (reference sequence). The DNA of the CDR3 is TGTGCCAGCAGCTCCGGGACAGGGTTAAATCAGCCCCAGCATTTT. It is translated as CASSSGTGLNQPQHF.

V is TRBV7-9 and J is TRBJ1-6, with TRBD1 matching over 11 bases. Germline CDR1 and CDR2: SEHNR and FQNEAQ (reference sequence). V lost 7 bases, J lost 6 bases, and 8 bases stayed unmatched. This CDR3 has 16 amino acids. The CDR3 bases are TGTGCCAGCACAGACCTCGGGACAGGGGGTAATTCACCCCTCCACTTT. Its translation: CASTDLGTGGNSPLHF. The complete variable domain, with remaining parts taken from reference TRBV7-9 and TRBJ1-6, reads DTGVSQNPRHKITKRGQNVTFRCDPISEHNRLYWYRQTLGQGPEFLTYFQNEAQLEKSRLLSDRFSAERPKGSFSTLEIQRTEQGDSAMYLCASTDLGTGGNSPLHFGNGTRLTVT.

This chain joins TRBV27 and TRBJ1-4; 9 bases map to TRBD1. The CDR3 is made up of 16 amino acids. Trimming took 8 bases from V and 0 from J; bases not matched to a gene: 7. The germline gives CDR1 MNHEY, CDR2 SMNVEV (reference sequence). This CDR3 is CASSLQGAATNEKLFF. CDR3 DNA sequence: TGTGCCAGCTCCTTACAGGGGGCAGCAACTAATGAAAAACTGTTTTTT.

V and J are TRBV6-1 and TRBJ1-2; 8 positions match TRBD1. Trimming at V came to 3 bases and at J to 8 bases, leaving 5 bases not matched to a gene. Germline V gives CDR1 MNHNS, CDR2 SASEGT. The CDR3 totals 13 residues. CDR3 region: CASSELDRGGYTF. Written as DNA, the CDR3 is TGTGCCAGCAGTGAGCTAGACAGGGGCGGCTACACCTTC.

The gene calls are TRBV3-1 (or the pseudogene TRBV3-2) and TRBJ1-4; D is unresolved. CDR3 length: 16 residues. Germline V CDR1 and CDR2: LGHDT, YNNKEL (reference sequence). V was cut by 5 bases and J by 5 bases, with 18 bases left in between. The CDR3 nucleotides are TGTGCCAGCAGCGTGACTGTCACGGTCCGAAATGAAAAACTGTTTTTT. This gives the protein CASSVTVTVRNEKLFF.

This chain joins TRBV13 and TRBJ2-2; 9 bases fit TRBD1. Looked up from germline, CDR1 is PRHDT and CDR2 is FYEKMQ (reference sequence). V shed 5 bases and J 7 bases; nucleotides not matched to a gene: 17. The CDR3 runs to 18 residues. The CDR3 region is CASSPKGQGVPYGGELFF. The CDR3, as DNA: TGTGCCAGCAGCCCCAAGGGACAGGGAGTTCCGTATGGCGGGGAGCTGTTTTTT.

This chain connects TRBV12-5 to TRBJ1-2; unclear D gene. The CDR3 totals 14 residues. Germline assignment: CDR1 LGHNT and CDR2 FRNRAP. V lost 5 bases and J lost 2, with 12 bases in between. CDR3: CASGSPEENYGYTF. The CDR3 DNA follows: TGTGCTAGTGGTAGCCCAGAAGAAAACTATGGCTACACCTTC.

V and J are TRBV15 and TRBJ1-4, with a possible D match to TRBD1 (5 bases). The V gene's germline CDR1 is LNHNV and CDR2 YYDKDF (reference sequence). The CDR3 is made up of 16 amino acids. The V end lost 1 base, the J end lost 4 bases, and 13 bases lay between the germline ends. The CDR3 is CATSRGRQQFNEKLFF. Here the CDR3 DNA reads TGTGCCACCAGCAGAGGGCGACAGCAATTTAATGAAAAACTGTTTTTT.

This clone has just one count. The chain combines TRBV6-4 with TRBJ2-3; 8 bases align to TRBD1. In germline, CDR1 is MRHNA, CDR2 SNTAGT. The CDR3 has 16 amino acids. V lost 2 bases to trimming and J lost 0 bases; unmatched junction nucleotides: 4. CDR3 sequence reads: CASSDPGQASTDTQYF. DNA of the CDR3: TGTGCCAGCAGTGACCCGGGACAGGCTAGCACAGATACGCAGTATTTT.

The chain recombines TRBV27 with TRBJ1-5, with no clear D. Trimming left V 4 bases short and J 6 bases short, with 10 bases between. The CDR3 runs to 13 residues. The germline CDR1 and CDR2 sequences are MNHEY and SMNVEV (reference sequence). The CDR3 is CASSYVSGQPQHF. In nucleotides, the CDR3 is TGTGCCAGCAGTTATGTGAGCGGTCAGCCCCAGCATTTT.

The chain has TRBV5-1 and TRBJ1-2; no reliable D call. CDR1 is SGHRS, CDR2 YFSETQ, per germline. There are 12 residues in the CDR3. The V end was cut by 7 bases, the J end by 8 bases, with 15 bases between. The CDR3 sequence: CASSTDRRGYTF. In nucleotides, the CDR3 is TGCGCCAGCTCGACTGACCGGCGAGGCTACACCTTC. Filled out from reference TRBV5-1 and TRBJ1-2, the complete variable domain reads KAGVTQTPRYLIKTRGQQVTLSCSPISGHRSVSWYQQTPGQGLQFLFEYFSETQRNKGNFPGRFSGRQFSNSRSEMNVSTLELGDSALYLCASSTDRRGYTFGSGTRLTVV.

In its sample, this clone was seen once. The chain employs TRBV7-8 and TRBJ2-1; TRBD1 or TRBD2 may be the D gene (5 bases each). Germline-derived CDR1 and CDR2 are SGHVS and FQNEAQ. The CDR3 runs to 15 residues. With 1 base removed from V and 7 bases from J, the gap between germline ends came to 14 bases. The CDR3 DNA follows: TGTGCCAGCAGCTTAGGACAGTTTGGGGGTAATGAGCAGTTCTTC. Amino acid sequence: CASSLGQFGGNEQFF.

J is TRBJ1-2 and V is TRBV18, with unresolved D. V was clipped by 2 bases and J by 3 bases, with 7 bases between them. The CDR3 contains 13 residues. CDR1 is KGHSH, CDR2 LQKENI, per germline. CDR3 sequence (DNA): TGTGCCAGCTCACCAGGGTCCCACTATGGCTACACCTTC. Translating it yields CASSPGSHYGYTF.

The gene calls are TRBV2 and TRBJ1-1; a weak D match, TRBD1 (6 bases). Germline V gene sequence: CDR1 SNHLY, CDR2 FYNNEI. This CDR3 comprises 16 residues. The V end lost 6 bases, the J end lost 13 bases, and 30 bases lay between the germline ends. The CDR3 region has the DNA TGTGCCAGCAGCCCAGGGGCAGGGGTTCCTGCCTGGGGTATTTTCTTT. This sequence encodes CASSPGAGVPAWGIFF.